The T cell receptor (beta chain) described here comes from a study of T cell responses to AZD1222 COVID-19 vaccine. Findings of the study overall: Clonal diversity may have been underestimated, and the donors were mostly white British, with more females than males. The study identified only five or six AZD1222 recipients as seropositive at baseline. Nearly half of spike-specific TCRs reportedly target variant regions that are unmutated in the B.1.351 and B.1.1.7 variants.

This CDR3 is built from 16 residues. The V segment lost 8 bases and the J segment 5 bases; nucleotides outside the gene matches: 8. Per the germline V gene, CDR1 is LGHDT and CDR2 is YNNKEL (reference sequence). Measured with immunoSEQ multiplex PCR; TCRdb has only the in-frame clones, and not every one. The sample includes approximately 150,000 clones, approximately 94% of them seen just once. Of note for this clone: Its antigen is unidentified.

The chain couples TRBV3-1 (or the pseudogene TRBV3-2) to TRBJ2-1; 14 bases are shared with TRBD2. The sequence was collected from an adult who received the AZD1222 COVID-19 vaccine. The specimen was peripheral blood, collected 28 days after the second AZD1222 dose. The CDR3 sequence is CASGTGTSGRHNEQFF. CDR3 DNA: TGTGCCAGCGGAACCGGGACTAGCGGGAGACACAATGAGCAGTTCTTC.